The subject of this entry is one T cell receptor (beta chain). Antigen specificity is unknown. This sample was included in a study of T cell repertoires in cytomegalovirus infection. Study information: Use of recently identified HLA-C-restricted and well-studied HLA-B-restricted CMV epitopes was part of the study. Through public TCR beta signatures, both CMV infection and matching HLA type were indicated. Study results and limitations: People with CMV and the relevant HLA were identified by cumulative public TCR beta family frequency.

The germline CDR1 and CDR2 sequences are MNHEY and SMNVEV (reference sequence). J gave up 6 bases and V 3 bases, and 9 bases lay outside the gene matches. The CDR3 covers 15 residues. TCRdb fed the reads into MiXCR, producing one record per CDR3 protein. The table includes 70,000 to 85,000 distinct CDR3 sequences, approximately 42% detected once. Sequencing was performed on CD8+ T cells from cultured PBMCs, taken from culture after CMV antigen stimulation. The sequence came from a human donor in good health (CMV status not recorded). Some clones in this sample may be carry-over from other donors' samples. The chain has TRBV27 and TRBJ2-7; 9 bases align to TRBD2. The CDR3 nucleotides are TGTGCCAGCAGTTTGGATAGCGGGGGTCCCGCCGAGCAGTACTTC. Translation: CASSLDSGGPAEQYF.